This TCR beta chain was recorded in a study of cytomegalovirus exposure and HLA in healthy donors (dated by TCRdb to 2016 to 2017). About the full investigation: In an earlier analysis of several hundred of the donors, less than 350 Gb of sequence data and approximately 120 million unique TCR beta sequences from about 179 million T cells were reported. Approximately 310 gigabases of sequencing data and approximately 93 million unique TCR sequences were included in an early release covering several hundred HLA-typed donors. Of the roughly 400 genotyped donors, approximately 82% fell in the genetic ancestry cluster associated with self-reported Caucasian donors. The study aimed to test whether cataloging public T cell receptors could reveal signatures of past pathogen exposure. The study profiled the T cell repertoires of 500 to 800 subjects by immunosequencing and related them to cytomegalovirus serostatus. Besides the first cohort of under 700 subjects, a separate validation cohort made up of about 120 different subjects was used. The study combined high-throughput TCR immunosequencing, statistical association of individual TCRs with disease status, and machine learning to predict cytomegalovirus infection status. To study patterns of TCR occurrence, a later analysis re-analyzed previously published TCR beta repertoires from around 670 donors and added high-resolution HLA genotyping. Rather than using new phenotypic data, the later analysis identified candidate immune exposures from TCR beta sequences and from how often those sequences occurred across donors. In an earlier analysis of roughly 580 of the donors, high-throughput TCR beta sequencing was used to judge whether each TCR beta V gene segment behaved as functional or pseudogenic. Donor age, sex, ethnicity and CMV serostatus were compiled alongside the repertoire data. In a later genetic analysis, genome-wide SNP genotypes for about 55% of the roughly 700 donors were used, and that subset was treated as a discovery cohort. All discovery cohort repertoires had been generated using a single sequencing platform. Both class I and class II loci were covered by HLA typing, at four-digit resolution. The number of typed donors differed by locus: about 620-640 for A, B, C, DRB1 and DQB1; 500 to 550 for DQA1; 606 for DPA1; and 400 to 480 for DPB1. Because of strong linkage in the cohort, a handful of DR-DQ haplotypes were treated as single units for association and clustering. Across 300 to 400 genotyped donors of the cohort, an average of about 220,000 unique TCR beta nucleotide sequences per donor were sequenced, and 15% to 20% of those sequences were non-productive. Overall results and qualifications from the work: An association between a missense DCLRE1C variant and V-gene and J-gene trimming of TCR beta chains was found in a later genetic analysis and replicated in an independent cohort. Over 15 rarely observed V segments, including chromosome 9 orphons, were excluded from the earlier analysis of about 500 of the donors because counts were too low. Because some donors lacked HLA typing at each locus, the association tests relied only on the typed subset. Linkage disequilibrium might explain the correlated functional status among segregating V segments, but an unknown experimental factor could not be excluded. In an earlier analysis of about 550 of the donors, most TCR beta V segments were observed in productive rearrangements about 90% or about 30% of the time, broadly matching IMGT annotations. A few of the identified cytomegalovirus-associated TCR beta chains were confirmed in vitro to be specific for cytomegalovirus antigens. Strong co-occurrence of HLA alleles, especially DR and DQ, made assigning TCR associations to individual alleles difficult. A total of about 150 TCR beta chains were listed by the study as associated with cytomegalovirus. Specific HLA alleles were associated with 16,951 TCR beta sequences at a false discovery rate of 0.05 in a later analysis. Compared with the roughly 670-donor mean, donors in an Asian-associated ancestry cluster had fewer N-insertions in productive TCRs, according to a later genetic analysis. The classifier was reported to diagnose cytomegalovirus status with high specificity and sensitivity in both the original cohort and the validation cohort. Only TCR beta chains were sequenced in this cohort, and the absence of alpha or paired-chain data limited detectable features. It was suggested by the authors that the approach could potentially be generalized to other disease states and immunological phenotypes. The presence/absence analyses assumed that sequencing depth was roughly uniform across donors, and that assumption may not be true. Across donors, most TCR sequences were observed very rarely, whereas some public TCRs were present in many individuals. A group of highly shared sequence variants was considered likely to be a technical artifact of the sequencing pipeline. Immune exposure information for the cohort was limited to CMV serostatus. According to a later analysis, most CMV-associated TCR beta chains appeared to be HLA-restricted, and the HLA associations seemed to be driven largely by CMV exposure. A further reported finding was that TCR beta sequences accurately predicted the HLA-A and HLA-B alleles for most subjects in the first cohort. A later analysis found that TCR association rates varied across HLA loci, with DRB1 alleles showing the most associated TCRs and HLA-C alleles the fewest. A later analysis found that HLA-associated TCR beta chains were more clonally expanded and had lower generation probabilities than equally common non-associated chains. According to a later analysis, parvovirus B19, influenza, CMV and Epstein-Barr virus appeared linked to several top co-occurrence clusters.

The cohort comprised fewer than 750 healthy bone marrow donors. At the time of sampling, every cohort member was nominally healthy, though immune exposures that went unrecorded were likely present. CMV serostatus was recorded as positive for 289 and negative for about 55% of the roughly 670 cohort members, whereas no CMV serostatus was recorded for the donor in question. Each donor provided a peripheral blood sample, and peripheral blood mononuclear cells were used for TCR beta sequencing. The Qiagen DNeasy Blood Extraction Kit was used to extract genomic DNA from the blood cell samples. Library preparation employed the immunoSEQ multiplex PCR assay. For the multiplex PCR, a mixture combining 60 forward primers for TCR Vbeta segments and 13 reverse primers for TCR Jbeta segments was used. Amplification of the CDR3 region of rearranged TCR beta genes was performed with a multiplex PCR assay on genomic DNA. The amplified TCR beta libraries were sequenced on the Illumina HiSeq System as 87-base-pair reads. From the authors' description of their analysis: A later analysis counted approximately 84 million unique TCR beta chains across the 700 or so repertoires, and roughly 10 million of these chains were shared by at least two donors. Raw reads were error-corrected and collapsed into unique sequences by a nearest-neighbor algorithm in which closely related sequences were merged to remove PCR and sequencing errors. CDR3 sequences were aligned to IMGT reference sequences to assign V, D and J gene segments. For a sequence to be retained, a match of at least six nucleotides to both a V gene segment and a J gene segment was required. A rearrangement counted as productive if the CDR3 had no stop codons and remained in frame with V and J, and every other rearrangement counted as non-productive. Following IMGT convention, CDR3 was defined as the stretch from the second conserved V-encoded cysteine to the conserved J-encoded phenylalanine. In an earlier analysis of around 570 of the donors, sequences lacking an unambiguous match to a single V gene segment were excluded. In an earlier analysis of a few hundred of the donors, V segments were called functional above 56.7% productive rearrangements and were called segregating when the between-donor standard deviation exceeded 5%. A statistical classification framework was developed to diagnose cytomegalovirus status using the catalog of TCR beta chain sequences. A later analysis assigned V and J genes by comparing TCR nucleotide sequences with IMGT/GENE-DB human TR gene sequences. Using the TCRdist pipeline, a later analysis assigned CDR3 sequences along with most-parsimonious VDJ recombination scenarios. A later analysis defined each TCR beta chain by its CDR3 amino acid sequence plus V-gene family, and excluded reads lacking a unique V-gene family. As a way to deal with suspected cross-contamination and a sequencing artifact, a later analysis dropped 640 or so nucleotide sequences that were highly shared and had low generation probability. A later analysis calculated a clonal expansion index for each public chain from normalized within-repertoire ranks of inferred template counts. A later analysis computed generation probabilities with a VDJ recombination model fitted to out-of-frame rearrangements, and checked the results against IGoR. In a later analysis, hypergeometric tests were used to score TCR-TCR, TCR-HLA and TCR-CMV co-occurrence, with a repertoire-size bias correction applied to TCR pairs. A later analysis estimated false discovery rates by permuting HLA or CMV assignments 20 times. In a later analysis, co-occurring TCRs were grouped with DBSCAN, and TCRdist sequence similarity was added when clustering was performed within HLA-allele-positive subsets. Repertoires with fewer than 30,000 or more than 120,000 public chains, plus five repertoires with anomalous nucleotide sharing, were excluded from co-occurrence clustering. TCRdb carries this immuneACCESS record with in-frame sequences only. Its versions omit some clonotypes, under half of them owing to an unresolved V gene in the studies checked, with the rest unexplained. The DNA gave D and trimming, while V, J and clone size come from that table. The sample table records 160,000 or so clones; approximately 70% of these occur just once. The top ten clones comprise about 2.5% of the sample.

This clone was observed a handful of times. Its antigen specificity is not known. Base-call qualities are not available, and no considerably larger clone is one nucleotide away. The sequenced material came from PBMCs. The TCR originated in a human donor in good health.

The DNA sequence reads TGTGCTAGTGGTTTGCAGGACAGGGCACTCCGAGGGGTAAATTCACCCCTCCACTTT. The translation is CASGLQDRALRGVNSPLHF. This chain joins TRBV12-5 to TRBJ1-6, with 8 bases aligning to TRBD1. Trimming takes 2 bases off V and 7 bases off J; junction bases not matched to a gene: 16. There are 19 amino acids in the CDR3, from cysteine to phenylalanine inclusive. Kept here is only the CDR3 DNA, which spans 57 bases and is read in frame from base 1. CDR1 and CDR2 (LGHNT, FRNRAP) derive from the germline V gene.